This is a list of T cell receptor beta chains from one sample in a study of blood T cells in healthy people across ages. TCRdb reprocessed the 5' RACE reads with MiXCR, giving one entry per CDR3 protein. The sample lists approximately 1,000,000 distinct CDR3 sequences, approximately 38% occurring once. Input material: blood. The receptor source for this set is a man aged 18-30 years in good health. CDR3s include the opening cysteine and the closing phenylalanine or tryptophan. Each record gives: V gene, clone size, J gene, D gene, CDR3 DNA, CDR3 protein. A D gene is named only where the DNA matches it firmly. The size of a clone is reported for some rows only, either as once, few or many, or as a class for expanded clones.

TRBV4-1	.	TRBJ2-1	TRBD2	TGCGCCAGCAGCCAAGCGGTCAGCGGGGCTTACAATGAGCAGTTCTTC	CASSQAVSGAYNEQFF
TRBV3-1	.	TRBJ2-3	TRBD1	TGTGCCAGCAGCCAAGTCGGCTCGGGGACAGAGAGCACAGATACGCAGTATTTT	CASSQVGSGTESTDTQYF
TRBV4-3	.	TRBJ2-1	.	TGCGCCAGCAGCCCTGATCCCCAAACCGGGACAGAGCAGTTCTTC	CASSPDPQTGTEQFF
TRBV6-6	many	TRBJ2-5	.	TGTGCCAGCAGATTTCCTGGGGCCGAAGAGACCCAGTACTTC	CASRFPGAEETQYF
TRBV9	.	TRBJ2-3	TRBD2	TGTGCCAGCAGCGCGGGACTAGCGGTCACAGATACGCAGTATTTT	CASSAGLAVTDTQYF
TRBV6-1	.	TRBJ1-1	.	TGTGCCAGCCTCCTCAACATGAACACTGAAGCTTTCTTT	CASLLNMNTEAFF
TRBV7-9	.	TRBJ1-1	.	TGTGCCAGCAGCTTATTAGGGGCAAGTGACACTGAAGCTTTCTTT	CASSLLGASDTEAFF
TRBV20-1	.	TRBJ2-1	.	TGCAGTGCTAGAGATCAGGCAGGGCTGACCTACAATGAGCAGTTCTTC	CSARDQAGLTYNEQFF
TRBV29-1	.	TRBJ1-2	.	TGCAGCGTTAAACACTCACAGGGAGAGTATGGCTACACCTTC	CSVKHSQGEYGYTF
TRBV20-1	few	TRBJ2-7	.	TGCAGTGCTAGTGGGGCCTCCTACGAGCAGTACTTC	CSASGASYEQYF
TRBV4-2	.	TRBJ1-4	TRBD1	TGTGCCAGCAGCCAATCCCTTCTACAGGGGACTCATGAAAAACTGTTTTTT	CASSQSLLQGTHEKLFF
TRBV7-9	.	TRBJ1-2	.	TGTGCCAGCAGCTTAGAGAGTTCGGATGGCCACACCTTC	CASSLESSDGHTF
TRBV12-3/TRBV12-4	few	TRBJ1-2	.	TGTGCCAGCAGCCTCGTGTCAAGTGGCTACACCTTC	CASSLVSSGYTF
TRBV29-1	many	TRBJ2-5	.	TGCAGCGTTCGTGCCCGACTATCGGAGACCCAGTACTTC	CSVRARLSETQYF
TRBV11-2	.	TRBJ2-5	.	TGTGCCAGCAGCCGAGCAGCACAGGGAACAGGAGAGACCCAGTACTTC	CASSRAAQGTGETQYF
TRBV12-3/TRBV12-4	.	TRBJ2-3	TRBD1	TGTGCCAGTCGGAGGACAGGGGGTAGCGCAGATACGCAGTATTTT	CASRRTGGSADTQYF
TRBV3-1	.	TRBJ2-1	.	TGTGCCTGCAGGATGGAAAGCTCCTACAATGAGCAGTTCTTC	CACRMESSYNEQFF
TRBV20-1	.	TRBJ2-7	TRBD1	TGCAGTGCTAGGACAGACAGGGGAGGCTCCTACGAGCAGTACTTC	CSARTDRGGSYEQYF
TRBV5-1	.	TRBJ1-1	TRBD1	TGCGCCAGCAGCAACAGGGGAAGTCGCACTGAAGCTTTCTTT	CASSNRGSRTEAFF
TRBV20-1	.	TRBJ2-7	TRBD2	TGCAGTGCTAGAGAGAATAGCGGGGGGGCAAGCGACGAGCAGTACTTC	CSARENSGGASDEQYF
TRBV7-9	.	TRBJ2-1	.	TGTGCCAGCAGCTTAGTTAGTCTGTACAATGAGCAGTTCTTC	CASSLVSLYNEQFF
TRBV20-1	many	TRBJ2-6	TRBD1	TGCAGTTGCTCTCCCGGGACAGGGCAATCTGGGGCCAACGTCCTGACTTTC	CSCSPGTGQSGANVLTF
TRBV5-4	.	TRBJ1-6	.	TGTGCCAGCAGCTTCATCGGGTCACCCCCCCACTTT	CASSFIGSPPHF
TRBV30	.	TRBJ2-7	.	TGTGCCTGGAGCCATCCCAGGGAAAGCTCCTACGAGCAGTACTTC	CAWSHPRESSYEQYF
TRBV27	.	TRBJ2-7	.	TGTGCCAGCAGTTTAACGGCTCCCCCCTACGAGCAGTACTTC	CASSLTAPPYEQYF
TRBV5-1	few	TRBJ1-2	TRBD1	TGCGCCAGCAGCTTGGGGCAGGACAGGGTTCTAGTAGGCTACACCTTC	CASSLGQDRVLVGYTF
TRBV12-3/TRBV12-4	few	TRBJ2-1	TRBD2	TGTGCCAGCAGATCGGGGGGGCTCCGAATCTATGAGCAGTTCTTC	CASRSGGLRIYEQFF
TRBV5-1	few	TRBJ1-2	.	TGCACCAGCAGCCAGGGGCGGAATGGTGGCTACACCTTC	CTSSQGRNGGYTF
TRBV6-5	.	TRBJ2-1	.	TGTGCCAGCGGCTTCCCCGGAGGGGCAAATGAGCAGTTCTTC	CASGFPGGANEQFF
TRBV20-1	.	TRBJ2-1	TRBD2	TGCAGTGCTAGAGACCCTAGCGGGGGGGACAATGAGCAGTTCTTC	CSARDPSGGDNEQFF
TRBV9	large	TRBJ2-3	.	TGTGCCAGCAGCGTAGTCTGGAAAGCTCCTAGCACAGATACGCAGTATTTT	CASSVVWKAPSTDTQYF
TRBV12-3/TRBV12-4	.	TRBJ1-1	.	TGTGCCAGCAGTCCCAAAAGGTTGAACACTGAAGCTTTCTTT	CASSPKRLNTEAFF
TRBV7-9	.	TRBJ2-3	TRBD2	TGTGCCAGCAGCTTACCGGGACTAGCGGCCCCGGGGGATACGCAGTATTTT	CASSLPGLAAPGDTQYF
TRBV3-1	.	TRBJ2-5	.	TGTGCCAGCAGCCTCTTGGAGTTACAAGAGACCCAGTACTTC	CASSLLELQETQYF
TRBV11-2	.	TRBJ2-1	.	TGTGCCAGCAGCTTAGGACGGACCTACAATGAGCAGTTCTTC	CASSLGRTYNEQFF
TRBV12-3/TRBV12-4	few	TRBJ1-2	.	TGTGCCAGCAGTGCCCAGGGTCTAATGGGCTACACCTTC	CASSAQGLMGYTF
TRBV7-2	.	TRBJ2-2	TRBD1	TGTGCCAGCAGCTTAGAAGGGGGCGAGAACACCGGGGAGCTGTTTTTT	CASSLEGGENTGELFF